These 28 T cell receptor beta chains share one sample of origin, sequenced in a study of blood T cell repertoires in COVID-19. The assay was immunoSEQ multiplex PCR, and TCRdb's table has in-frame clones only and misses some. The data hold 70,000 to 95,000 clones, with under 95% observed a single time. Specimen: peripheral blood. These receptors originate from a woman aged 45-65 years in a cohort sampled during active COVID-19.

The chain combines TRBV5-4 with TRBJ2-7; D possibly corresponds to TRBD2 (6 bases). The CDR3 is 13 residues long. The V end lost 3 bases, the J end lost 3 bases, and 10 bases lay between the germline ends. Germline V gives CDR1 SGHNT, CDR2 YYREEE (reference sequence). The CDR3 region has the DNA TGTGCCAGCAGCTCCCAAGCGGGCTACGAGCAGTACTTC. This encodes CASSSQAGYEQYF. Complete variable domain (other parts from reference TRBV5-4 and TRBJ2-7): ETGVTQSPTHLIKTRGQQVTLRCSSQSGHNTVSWYQQALGQGPQFIFQYYREEENGRGNFPPRFSGLQFPNYSSELNVNALELDDSALYLCASSSQAGYEQYFGPGTRLTVT.

This clone was counted a single time. The chain joins TRBV7-2 to TRBJ2-4; TRBD2 matches at 12 bases. In germline, CDR1 is SGHTA, CDR2 FQGNSA. This CDR3 region has 16 residues. J was trimmed by 6 bases and V by 5 bases; bases with no gene match: 8. The CDR3 here is CASSTSSGRALNIQYF. The CDR3 DNA sequence: TGTGCCAGCAGCACGTCTAGCGGGAGGGCCCTAAACATTCAGTACTTC.

The V call is TRBV30, the J call TRBJ1-2; 8 nucleotides match TRBD1. This CDR3 contains 13 residues. V lost 4 bases and J lost 7; bases outside the gene matches: 8. Germline V gene sequence: CDR1 GTSNPN, CDR2 SVGIG (reference sequence). The CDR3 DNA is TGTGCCTGGAAGGGGCAGGGGGCGTCTGGCTACACCTTC. Translating it yields CAWKGQGASGYTF.

The chain uses TRBV18 and TRBJ2-5, with D maybe TRBD2 (5 bases). V was pared by 6 bases and J by 2 bases, with 10 bases between. The CDR3 covers 13 residues. The germline V gene encodes CDR1 KGHSH and CDR2 LQKENI. The CDR3 reads CASSPGDQETQYF. CDR3 DNA sequence: TGTGCCAGCTCCCCCGGGGATCAAGAGACCCAGTACTTC. Together with reference TRBV18 and TRBJ2-5, the CDR3 gives the full variable domain: NAGVMQNPRHLVRRRGQEARLRCSPMKGHSHVYWYRQLPEEGLKFMVYLQKENIIDESGMPKERFSAEFPKEGPSILRIQQVVRGDSAAYFCASSPGDQETQYFGPGTRLLVL.

The chain uses TRBV2 and TRBJ2-2; D may be TRBD2 (6 bases). The germline V and J ends were trimmed by 2 bases and 2 bases, with 12 bases remaining between them. Germline loops: CDR1 SNHLY, CDR2 FYNNEI. The CDR3 length is 16 residues. CDR3 bases: TGTGCCAGCAGTGAATTGGGACTCCAAAACACCGGGGAGCTGTTTTTT. It translates to CASSELGLQNTGELFF.

V gene TRBV6-6 combines with J gene TRBJ2-5; tentative D call: TRBD2 (6 bases). The CDR3 totals 16 residues. Trimming stripped 2 bases from V and 7 bases from J, with 20 bases between. CDR1 and CDR2 (germline): MNHNY, SVGAGI (reference sequence). CDR3 sequence reads: CASSYTPRVEGRTQYF. The CDR3 nucleotides read TGTGCCAGCAGTTACACTCCGCGGGTGGAGGGGAGGACCCAGTACTTC.

The chain is built from TRBV11-3 and TRBJ1-2; D gene ambiguous. The CDR3 extends over 13 amino acids. Trimming removed 1 base at V and 4 bases at J, with 7 bases between. Germline CDR1 and CDR2: SGHNT and YENEEA. CDR3 region: CASSLANSYGYTF. The CDR3 bases are TGTGCCAGCAGCTTAGCAAACAGCTATGGCTACACCTTC.

The rearrangement links TRBV5-1 to TRBJ2-7; no reliable D call. The germline CDR1 and CDR2 sequences are SGHRS and YFSETQ. There are 14 residues in the CDR3. V shed 4 bases and J shed 2 bases, with 13 bases lying between them. CDR3 nucleotides: TGCGCCAGCAGCCCCGAACCACCAGCCTACGAGCAGTACTTC. Amino acid sequence: CASSPEPPAYEQYF.

The chain combines TRBV29-1 with TRBJ2-3, with a weak D call TRBD2 (5 bases). CDR3 length: 12 residues. V was shortened by 7 bases and J by 3 bases, with 11 bases between the two germline ends. CDR1 and CDR2 (germline): SQVTM, ANQGSEA. Here the CDR3 DNA reads TGCAGCGCTCAACCGGGGACAGATACGCAGTATTTT. Translated, it gives CSAQPGTDTQYF.

CDR3 sequence (DNA): TGCGCCAGCAGCCCGGGACATAGCACCGGGGAGCTGTTTTTT. This sequence encodes CASSPGHSTGELFF. The rearrangement joins TRBV5-1 to TRBJ2-2; possibly TRBD1 for D (6 bases). The germline V gene has CDR1 SGHRS and CDR2 YFSETQ. This CDR3 contains 14 residues. V dropped 4 bases and J dropped 4 bases, with 11 bases sitting between them.

The chain is built from TRBV11-3 and TRBJ2-3; maybe TRBD2 (6 bases). CDR3 length: 16 amino acids. Germline values: CDR1 SGHNT, CDR2 YENEEA. Between the trimmed V and J ends, which lost 2 bases and 0 bases, there was a span of 12 bases. The CDR3: CASSLRAGLSTDTQYF. CDR3 nucleotide sequence: TGTGCCAGCAGCTTAAGAGCGGGCCTGAGCACAGATACGCAGTATTTT.

The chain recombines TRBV27 with TRBJ2-2, with no clear D. The V end was cut by 6 bases, the J end by 1 base, with 3 bases between. There are 12 residues in the CDR3. Germline CDR1 is MNHEY and CDR2 is SMNVEV (reference sequence). In DNA, the CDR3 is TGTGCCAGCAGCATGAACACCGGGGAGCTGTTTTTT. Its protein is CASSMNTGELFF.

This clone was observed a few times. The gene calls are TRBV28 and TRBJ1-5, with D uncertain. This CDR3 region has 14 residues. V gave up 6 bases and J gave up 0 bases, with 9 bases separating them. Germline loops: CDR1 MDHEN, CDR2 SYDVKM. The CDR3 region is CASRTHYSNQPQHF. The CDR3 DNA is TGTGCCAGCAGGACACATTATAGCAATCAGCCCCAGCATTTT. Full variable domain (remainder filled in from reference TRBV28 and TRBJ1-5): DVKVTQSSRYLVKRTGEKVFLECVQDMDHENMFWYRQDPGLGLRLIYFSYDVKMKEKGDIPEGYSVSREKKERFSLILESASTNQTSMYLCASRTHYSNQPQHFGDGTRLSIL.

The rearrangement joins TRBV30 to TRBJ2-7; TRBD1 might be the D (5 bases). This CDR3 contains 13 residues. V was shortened by 1 base and J by 1 base, with 8 bases between the two germline ends. Germline V gives CDR1 GTSNPN, CDR2 SVGIG (reference sequence). The DNA of the CDR3 is TGTGCCTGGAGTGCAGGGAATTCCTACGAGCAGTACTTC. Its translation is CAWSAGNSYEQYF.

V is TRBV11-2 and J is TRBJ2-2; D may be TRBD2 (6 bases). V gave up 4 bases and J gave up 0 bases, with 12 bases separating them. The CDR3 covers 16 residues. Germline V gene data show CDR1 as SGHAT and CDR2 as FQNNGV. As DNA, the CDR3 is TGTGCCAGCAGCTGGAGGGACGGTTCGAACACCGGGGAGCTGTTTTTT. Translated: CASSWRDGSNTGELFF.

The chain has TRBV6-1 and TRBJ2-7; 7 nucleotides match TRBD1. This CDR3 contains 16 residues. With V trimmed by 3 bases and J by 0 bases, 8 bases remained unmatched. Germline assignment: CDR1 MNHNS and CDR2 SASEGT. The CDR3 protein is CASSDFDRASSYEQYF. For the CDR3, the DNA is TGTGCCAGCAGTGATTTCGACAGGGCGTCCTCCTACGAGCAGTACTTC.

This clone appeared a single time. The rearrangement links TRBV6-5 to TRBJ1-2; D is possibly TRBD1 (6 bases). Trimming took off 0 bases at V and 5 bases at J, with 16 bases between the two ends. The length of the CDR3 is 16 residues. Germline CDR1 MNHEY, CDR2 SVGAGI. The CDR3 reads CASSYSYRAIGYGYTF. The CDR3 region has the DNA TGTGCCAGCAGTTACTCTTACAGGGCCATTGGGTATGGCTACACCTTC.

The rearrangement uses TRBV27 and TRBJ1-5; a weak D match, TRBD1 (5 bases). This CDR3 is 13 amino acids long. CDR1 MNHEY and CDR2 SMNVEV come from the germline V gene (reference sequence). The V and J ends lost 6 bases and 3 bases respectively, with 9 bases between them. This CDR3 is CASRIRVNQPQHF. For the CDR3, the DNA is TGTGCCAGCAGGATCAGGGTCAATCAGCCCCAGCATTTT.

This clone turned up a few times. CDR3 coding DNA: TGTGCCAGTGCCGGGACAGGGGGCCTTTCACCCCTCCACTTT. Protein sequence: CASAGTGGLSPLHF. The chain uses TRBV27 and TRBJ1-6; 12 bases map to TRBD1. Germline trimming cut 9 bases from V and 9 bases from J; bases unmatched to any gene: 6. Per the germline V gene, CDR1 is MNHEY and CDR2 is SMNVEV (reference sequence). The CDR3 runs 14 residues.

This chain connects TRBV6-5 to TRBJ1-1; D unresolved. Deletions cut 7 bases from V and 3 bases from J, with 12 bases between. Germline lookup yields CDR1 MNHEY and CDR2 SVGAGI. This CDR3 is built from 13 residues. CDR3 bases: TGTGCCAGCAACCGGGTGGTGGACACTGAAGCTTTCTTT. Its protein is CASNRVVDTEAFF.

The chain carries TRBV5-1 and TRBJ2-7, with TRBD1 matching 8 bases. Germline-derived CDR1 and CDR2 are SGHRS and YFSETQ. CDR3 length: 13 residues. V lost 6 bases to trimming and J lost 4 bases; unmatched junction nucleotides: 6. CDR3: CASTRDRLYEQYF. In nucleotides, the CDR3 is TGCGCCAGCACCCGGGACAGGCTGTACGAGCAGTACTTC.

The chain employs TRBV5-1 and TRBJ1-1, with 7 bases that match TRBD1. The V segment lost 0 bases and the J segment 1 base; nucleotides outside the gene matches: 9. The CDR3 runs to 17 residues. Per germline, CDR1 SGHRS and CDR2 YFSETQ. The CDR3 nucleotides are TGCGCCAGCAGCTTGGGAGGACCCGGGACAGCGAACACTGAAGCTTTCTTT. As protein: CASSLGGPGTANTEAFF.

The rearrangement links TRBV24-1 to TRBJ1-5; perhaps TRBD1 as D (5 bases). CDR3 length equals 15 residues. Germline CDR1 is KGHDR and CDR2 is SFDVKD. Trimming stripped 4 bases from V and 0 bases from J, with 9 bases between. The CDR3 DNA sequence: TGTGCCACCAGTGAATCAGGGTATAGCAATCAGCCCCAGCATTTT. Translated, it gives CATSESGYSNQPQHF.

The chain joins TRBV28 to TRBJ1-5, with TRBD1 as a possible D gene (6 bases). The germline V gene has CDR1 MDHEN and CDR2 SYDVKM. CDR3 length equals 15 residues. Between the trimmed V and J ends, which lost 2 bases and 12 bases, there was a span of 20 bases. The CDR3 DNA reads as TGTGCCAGCAGTTTACGGGGGGCAGAGGGTGTCAACCAGCATTTT. Encoded protein: CASSLRGAEGVNQHF.

Turning to this clone: Other DNA sequences within the sample encode an identical CDR3. This rearrangement joins TRBV18 to TRBJ2-1, with a possible D match to TRBD1 (5 bases). The germline V gene encodes CDR1 KGHSH and CDR2 LQKENI. The V end was cut by 2 bases, the J end by 7 bases, with 9 bases between. The CDR3 has 13 residues. The CDR3 is CASSPGRDNEQFF. The CDR3 DNA follows: TGTGCCAGCTCACCAGGCAGGGATAATGAGCAGTTCTTC.

The chain joins TRBV7-9 to TRBJ2-3, with 7 positions matching TRBD1. CDR3 length: 15 amino acids. V was clipped by 5 bases and J by 2 bases; unmatched bases: 7. CDR1 is SEHNR, CDR2 FQNEAQ, per germline (reference sequence). The CDR3 region is CASSLQQGITDTQYF. The DNA for the CDR3 is TGTGCCAGCAGCCTGCAACAGGGGATCACAGATACGCAGTATTTT.

The chain couples TRBV7-2 to TRBJ1-2; D is uncertain. There are 14 residues in the CDR3. V gave up 3 bases and J gave up 5 bases, with 13 bases separating them. CDR1 and CDR2 from the germline V gene are SGHTA and FQGNSA. The CDR3, as DNA: TGTGCCAGCAGCTTGGCGGAGAGGATTTATGGCTACACCTTC. It translates to CASSLAERIYGYTF.

The rearrangement links TRBV18 to TRBJ2-2; 7 bases line up with TRBD1. V lost 3 bases, J lost 4 bases, and 8 bases stayed unmatched. Per the germline V gene, CDR1 is KGHSH and CDR2 is LQKENI. The CDR3 is made up of 16 amino acids. For the CDR3, the DNA is TGTGCCAGCTCACCTTCACCGGGACAGACCACCGGGGAGCTGTTTTTT. Protein product: CASSPSPGQTTGELFF.